Reported below is one TCR beta chain. The entry originates in a study of cytomegalovirus exposure and HLA in healthy donors. The primer mix had 60 Vbeta and 13 Jbeta primers. Assay: immunoSEQ multiplex PCR; the TCRdb copy retains only in-frame clones and omits some. The repertoire includes approximately 120,000 clones, around 73% of them detected once, and 8.4% sits in the top ten. The CDR3 runs 15 residues. Per germline, CDR1 LGHNA and CDR2 YSLEER. V was shortened by 2 bases and J by 4 bases, with 13 bases between the two germline ends. The chain carries TRBV4-3 and TRBJ2-3; D is ambiguous. This TCR was sampled from a man aged 40-49 years in good health and CMV-seronegative. The sequencing input was PBMCs. This CDR3 is CASSQSRSLSDTQYF. As DNA, the CDR3 is TGCGCCAGCAGCCAATCTAGATCCCTCTCAGATACGCAGTATTTT.